What follows are 5 T cell receptor beta chains derived from one specimen sequenced in a study of blood T cells in healthy people across ages. Primed by a sample-barcoded 5' primer and a J-beta primer mix, a second PCR proceeded for about 7 to 11 cycles. Using its own MiXCR run on the 5' RACE reads, TCRdb lists one record per CDR3 protein. The repertoire consists of about 1.4 million distinct CDR3 sequences, with around 59% occurring once and the leading ten covering about 6.7%. The sample comprised blood. Receptors originate from a man aged 18-30 years in good health.

V is TRBV4-3 and J is TRBJ2-6; 8 bases fit TRBD1. Germline assignment: CDR1 LGHNA and CDR2 YSLEER. This CDR3 spans 17 amino acids. After removal of 3 bases from V and 3 bases from J, the junction contained 7 bases not matched to a gene. The CDR3 nucleotides are TGCGCCAGCAGCCATGCCGGGACAGGTTTTGGGGCCAACGTCCTGACTTTC. Amino acid sequence: CASSHAGTGFGANVLTF.

The chain is built from TRBV12-3 or TRBV12-4 and TRBJ2-2; D remains ambiguous. This CDR3 is 13 amino acids long. V dropped 8 bases and J dropped 4 bases, with 11 bases sitting between them. The CDR3 is CASLSASTGELFF. The CDR3 region has the DNA TGTGCCAGCTTATCTGCATCCACCGGGGAGCTGTTTTTT.

In its sample, this clonotype was seen once. The rearrangement joins TRBV3-1 to TRBJ2-7; TRBD2 matches at 7 bases. Germline V gene sequence: CDR1 LGHDT, CDR2 YNNKEL (reference sequence). V lost 4 bases, J lost 5 bases, and 8 bases stayed unmatched. The CDR3 extends over 14 amino acids. The CDR3 DNA reads as TGTGCCAGCAGCCTAGGGTGGGAGGGCCACGAGCAGTACTTC. Translating it yields CASSLGWEGHEQYF.

This rearrangement joins TRBV9 to TRBJ2-7; D is ambiguous. The CDR3 totals 14 residues. Trimming stripped 3 bases from V and 7 bases from J, with 17 bases between. Germline-derived CDR1 and CDR2 are SGDLS and YYNGEE. The CDR3 nucleotides are TGTGCCAGCAGCGAATCGACTGGGGTGGTGGAGCAGTACTTC. Translated, it gives CASSESTGVVEQYF.

The chain recombines TRBV6-6 with TRBJ2-3; D is unclear. From germline, CDR1 is MNHNY and CDR2 SVGAGI (reference sequence). Trimming took 4 bases from V and 6 from J, leaving 11 bases between them. The CDR3 consists of 13 residues. The CDR3 here is CASSSLPSDTQYF. CDR3 coding DNA: TGTGCCAGCAGTTCCCTGCCCTCGGATACGCAGTATTTT.